These 32 T cell receptor beta chains were all obtained from the same sample, sequenced in a study of blood T cell repertoires in COVID-19. Assay: immunoSEQ multiplex PCR; the TCRdb copy retains only in-frame clones and omits some. In the table there are about 160,000 clones, 70% to 80% of which are singletons. The sample was peripheral blood. The source of these receptors is a man aged 55 to 70 with acute or convalescent COVID-19.

Turning to this clone: The same CDR3 is also encoded by other DNA sequences in this sample. The rearrangement joins TRBV5-8 to TRBJ1-1; no reliable D call. Germline V gene lookup returns CDR1 SGHTS and CDR2 YDEGEE. V was clipped by 0 bases and J by 4 bases, with 4 bases between them. CDR3 length equals 12 residues. The chain's CDR3 is CASSLGVTEAFF. CDR3 nucleotide sequence: TGTGCCAGCAGCTTGGGAGTCACTGAAGCTTTCTTT.

CDR3 amino acids: CASSYVSASSYNEQFF. In DNA, the CDR3 is TGTGCCAGCAGTTATGTGTCAGCGAGCTCCTACAATGAGCAGTTCTTC. The chain is built from TRBV6-5 and TRBJ2-1; D remains ambiguous. From germline, CDR1 is MNHEY and CDR2 SVGAGI. This CDR3 contains 16 residues. V was shortened by 3 bases and J by 0 bases, with 12 bases between the two germline ends.

This clone was detected a few times. The chain carries TRBV5-1 and TRBJ2-7, with D perhaps TRBD1 (6 bases). The CDR3 is made up of 14 amino acids. The ends were cut back, 0 bases at V and 5 bases at J, with 12 bases in the middle. Germline V CDR1 and CDR2: SGHRS, YFSETQ. The CDR3 loop reads CASSLAGTRNEQYF. The CDR3 DNA follows: TGCGCCAGCAGCTTGGCCGGGACAAGGAACGAGCAGTACTTC.

The table lists this clone with a count of one. This chain links TRBV6-5 with TRBJ1-5; D perhaps matches TRBD1 (5 bases). This CDR3 contains 15 residues. V lost 5 bases, J lost 6 bases, and 17 bases lay in between. Germline CDR1 reads MNHEY; CDR2 reads SVGAGI. Written as DNA, the CDR3 is TGTGCCAGCAGTCGGACCCTTCTGGGGGGTCAGCCCCAGCATTTT. Amino acid sequence: CASSRTLLGGQPQHF.

The rearrangement links TRBV5-6 to TRBJ1-1, with D perhaps TRBD1 (6 bases). The CDR3 is made up of 17 amino acids. Per germline, CDR1 SGHDT and CDR2 YYEEEE. The germline V and J ends were trimmed by 4 bases and 0 bases, with 19 bases remaining between them. CDR3 bases: TGTGCCAGCAGCCGCGGAGCTTGGACAGAGATGAACACTGAAGCTTTCTTT. Protein product: CASSRGAWTEMNTEAFF.

This clone occurred a few times. V is TRBV7-9 and J is TRBJ2-5; 7 bases line up with TRBD2. Germline trimming cut 3 bases from V and 3 bases from J; bases unmatched to any gene: 4. CDR1 and CDR2 (germline): SEHNR, FQNEAQ (reference sequence). This CDR3 contains 14 residues. The CDR3 DNA follows: TGTGCCAGCAGCTTGGCTGGGGGGGAAGAGACCCAGTACTTC. It translates to CASSLAGGEETQYF.

The rearrangement uses TRBV10-3 and TRBJ2-2; TRBD1 is a possible D gene (6 bases). V was clipped by 0 bases and J by 8 bases, with 10 bases between them. The CDR3 runs to 14 residues. From germline, CDR1 is ENHRY and CDR2 SYGVKD. DNA of the CDR3: TGTGCCATCAGTGAGTCAAGGGGGTCAGGGGAGCTGTTTTTT. Protein sequence: CAISESRGSGELFF.

The rearrangement uses TRBV7-8 and TRBJ2-5; TRBD2 matches 8 bases. Losses at the gene ends were 2 bases for V and 5 bases for J; bases not matched to a gene: 4. The germline gives CDR1 SGHVS, CDR2 FQNEAQ. The CDR3 sequence is 14 residues long. CDR3 bases: TGTGCCAGCAGCTTACAAGCGGGGGCGGAGACCCAGTACTTC. Protein sequence: CASSLQAGAETQYF. Supplemented by reference TRBV7-8 and TRBJ2-5, the full variable domain reads GAGVSQSPRYKVAKRGQDVALRCDPISGHVSLFWYQQALGQGPEFLTYFQNEAQLDKSGLPSDRFFAERPEGSVSTLKIQRTQQEDSAVYLCASSLQAGAETQYFGPGTRLLVL.

This clone was found a few times. The chain is built from TRBV7-2 and TRBJ1-5; TRBD1 might be the D (5 bases). V dropped 1 base and J dropped 5 bases, with 12 bases sitting between them. CDR3 length: 15 amino acids. Germline loops: CDR1 SGHTA, CDR2 FQGNSA. The CDR3 sequence: CASSLELGRDQPQHF. The CDR3 DNA follows: TGTGCCAGCAGCTTAGAGCTTGGCAGGGATCAGCCCCAGCATTTT. The full variable domain, in which reference TRBV7-2 and TRBJ1-5 provide the parts outside the CDR3, is GAGVSQSPSNKVTEKGKDVELRCDPISGHTALYWYRQSLGQGLEFLIYFQGNSAPDKSGLPSDRFSAERTGGSVSTLTIQRTQQEDSAVYLCASSLELGRDQPQHFGDGTRLSIL.

The chain uses TRBV19 and TRBJ1-1, with unresolved D. Germline-derived CDR1 and CDR2 are LNHDA and SQIVND (reference sequence). V lost 7 bases, J lost 1 base, and 16 bases lay in between. CDR3 size: 15 residues. The CDR3 sequence: CASTAHPQANTEAFF. In DNA form, the CDR3 reads TGTGCCAGTACGGCGCACCCCCAGGCGAACACTGAAGCTTTCTTT. Combining the CDR3 with reference TRBV19 and TRBJ1-1 gives the whole variable domain DGGITQSPKYLFRKEGQNVTLSCEQNLNHDAMYWYRQDPGQGLRLIYYSQIVNDFQKGDIAEGYSVSREKKESFPLTVTSAQKNPTAFYLCASTAHPQANTEAFFGQGTRLTVV.

The CDR3 DNA reads TGTGCCAGCAGTTCAGGGGGCCTACACAATGAGCAGTTCTTC. Its translation: CASSSGGLHNEQFF. This rearrangement joins TRBV25-1 to TRBJ2-1; 8 bases match TRBD1. Germline CDR1 is MGHDK and CDR2 is SYGVNS. This CDR3 region has 14 residues. The J segment lost 5 bases and the V segment lost 5 bases, leaving 5 bases of the junction unmatched.

Only one count was recorded for this clone. The rearrangement joins TRBV6-2 or TRBV6-3 to TRBJ1-1; TRBD1 matches 9 bases. The J segment lost 8 bases and the V segment lost 5 bases, leaving 12 bases of the junction unmatched. Germline values: CDR1 MNHEY, CDR2 SVGEGT. The CDR3 sequence is 15 residues long. In nucleotides, the CDR3 is TGTGCCAGCAGTACCGTGACAGGGGGAACCCGGGAAGCTTTCTTT. This sequence encodes CASSTVTGGTREAFF.

The CDR3 is CASRFRPGGSGANVLTF. The DNA for the CDR3 is TGTGCCAGCAGGTTTAGGCCGGGGGGCTCTGGGGCCAACGTCCTGACTTTC. The chain combines TRBV11-2 with TRBJ2-6, with 7 bases that match TRBD2. Germline CDR1 is SGHAT and CDR2 is FQNNGV. CDR3 length: 17 amino acids. V was pared by 6 bases and J by 0 bases, with 8 bases of the junction left unmatched. Filled out from reference TRBV11-2 and TRBJ2-6, the complete variable domain reads EAGVAQSPRYKIIEKRQSVAFWCNPISGHATLYWYQQILGQGPKLLIQFQNNGVVDDSQLPKDRFSAERLKGVDSTLKIQPAKLEDSAVYLCASRFRPGGSGANVLTFGAGSRLTVL.

The V gene is TRBV15, the J gene TRBJ1-2; possibly TRBD1 for D (5 bases). Germline V gene lookup returns CDR1 LNHNV and CDR2 YYDKDF (reference sequence). The V end lost 0 bases, the J end lost 14 bases, and 19 bases lay between the germline ends. There are 14 residues in the CDR3. DNA for the CDR3: TGTGCCACCAGCAGAGAACCAGGGAAGCATCGAGATACCTTC. It specifies CATSREPGKHRDTF.

This chain uses TRBV7-9 with TRBJ1-1; D may be TRBD1 (5 bases). CDR3 length: 15 amino acids. V lost 4 bases to trimming and J lost 3 bases, with 15 bases between them. Germline V gene lookup returns CDR1 SEHNR and CDR2 FQNEAQ (reference sequence). The chain's CDR3 is CASSSQGGTDTEAFF. The CDR3 nucleotides read TGTGCCAGCAGCTCCCAGGGAGGGACGGACACTGAAGCTTTCTTT.

The rearrangement joins TRBV5-3 to TRBJ2-6, with 7 bases aligning to TRBD1. TRBV5-3 has ORF status, its function being uncertain. This CDR3 has 17 residues. J was trimmed by 4 bases and V by 1 base; bases with no gene match: 8. CDR3 amino acids: CARSLNRGSPGANVLTF. For the CDR3, the DNA is TGTGCCAGAAGCTTGAACAGGGGTAGTCCCGGGGCCAACGTCCTGACTTTC.

The chain joins TRBV11-1 to TRBJ1-4; D remains unclear. The CDR3 sequence is 14 residues long. The germline V gene has CDR1 SGHAT and CDR2 FQDESV (reference sequence). Trimming removed 1 base at V and 8 bases at J, with 11 bases between. This chain's CDR3 is CASSLGRQSEKLFF. DNA for the CDR3: TGTGCCAGCAGCTTAGGCAGGCAGAGCGAAAAACTGTTTTTT.

This sequence joins TRBV7-3 and TRBJ2-5, with 7 bases matching TRBD2. Germline V gene sequence: CDR1 SGHTA, CDR2 FQGTGA. The CDR3 extends over 16 amino acids. The J segment lost 2 bases and the V segment lost 1 base, leaving 7 bases of the junction unmatched. The CDR3 region is CASSLNAGGNQETQYF. The CDR3 DNA reads TGTGCCAGCAGCTTAAACGCCGGGGGGAATCAAGAGACCCAGTACTTC.

There are a few counts of this clone. The rearrangement links TRBV5-1 to TRBJ2-3; 8 bases align to TRBD2. The CDR3 runs 18 residues. Trimming cost V 0 bases and J 0 bases; bases outside gene matches: 9. CDR1 SGHRS and CDR2 YFSETQ come from the germline V gene. CDR3 region: CASSLESGGPTSTDTQYF. CDR3 DNA: TGCGCCAGCAGCTTGGAAAGCGGGGGCCCAACTAGCACAGATACGCAGTATTTT. The full variable domain, completed using reference TRBV5-1 and TRBJ2-3, is KAGVTQTPRYLIKTRGQQVTLSCSPISGHRSVSWYQQTPGQGLQFLFEYFSETQRNKGNFPGRFSGRQFSNSRSEMNVSTLELGDSALYLCASSLESGGPTSTDTQYFGPGTRLTVL.

The J gene is TRBJ1-1, the V gene TRBV27; the match to TRBD1 covers 7 bases. J gave up 0 bases and V 5 bases, and 12 bases lay outside the gene matches. The CDR3 totals 17 residues. Germline CDR1 MNHEY, CDR2 SMNVEV (reference sequence). The CDR3 sequence is CASSTRQGKTVNTEAFF. The CDR3 nucleotides read TGTGCCAGCAGTACTCGACAGGGAAAAACCGTGAACACTGAAGCTTTCTTT.

The genes are TRBV5-4 and TRBJ2-2, with 8 bases identical to TRBD2. Looked up from germline, CDR1 is SGHNT and CDR2 is YYREEE (reference sequence). Unmatched junction bases numbered 8, after V lost 0 bases and J lost 1 base. The CDR3 spans 18 residues. The CDR3 loop is CASSLGLGGGLNTGELFF. The DNA of the CDR3 is TGTGCCAGCAGCTTGGGTCTCGGCGGGGGGCTGAACACCGGGGAGCTGTTTTTT.

This chain connects TRBV14 to TRBJ2-7; TRBD2 aligns across 10 bases. The ends lost 4 bases at V and 2 bases at J; junction bases unmatched: 14. This CDR3 has 18 residues. Germline assignment: CDR1 SGHDN and CDR2 FVKESK. The DNA for the CDR3 is TGTGCCAGCAGCCTTAGCGGGGGGACCCATCAAAATACCTACGAGCAGTACTTC. It codes for CASSLSGGTHQNTYEQYF. Complete variable domain (other parts from reference TRBV14 and TRBJ2-7): EAGVTQFPSHSVIEKGQTVTLRCDPISGHDNLYWYRRVMGKEIKFLLHFVKESKQDESGMPNNRFLAERTGGTYSTLKVQPAELEDSGVYFCASSLSGGTHQNTYEQYFGPGTRLTVT.

This chain connects TRBV6-1 to TRBJ2-1; 7 bases match TRBD2. CDR3 length: 17 residues. V shed 2 bases, J shed 7 bases, and the junction held 14 bases outside the gene matches. Germline lookup yields CDR1 MNHNS and CDR2 SASEGT. Here the CDR3 DNA reads TGTGCCAGCAGTGAAAGGGGAGGGTCTTACACTAGGAATGAGCAGTTCTTC. It translates to CASSERGGSYTRNEQFF.

This chain uses TRBV5-1 with TRBJ2-1; TRBD1 matches 7 bases. Germline values: CDR1 SGHRS, CDR2 YFSETQ. V dropped 0 bases and J dropped 9; count of bases not matched to a gene: 12. This CDR3 spans 16 amino acids. The CDR3: CASSLAEGADPPEQFF. The CDR3 DNA reads as TGCGCCAGCAGCTTGGCCGAGGGGGCCGACCCACCTGAGCAGTTCTTC. Together with reference TRBV5-1 and TRBJ2-1, the CDR3 gives the full variable domain: KAGVTQTPRYLIKTRGQQVTLSCSPISGHRSVSWYQQTPGQGLQFLFEYFSETQRNKGNFPGRFSGRQFSNSRSEMNVSTLELGDSALYLCASSLAEGADPPEQFFGPGTRLTVL.

The chain recombines TRBV3-1 (or the pseudogene TRBV3-2) with TRBJ2-1, with TRBD2 matching 14 bases. Germline trimming cut 1 base from V and 8 bases from J; bases unmatched to any gene: 10. The CDR3 spans 18 residues. CDR1 LGHDT and CDR2 YNNKEL come from the germline V gene (reference sequence). CDR3 bases: TGTGCCAGCAGCCAAGTTAGGGGACTAGCGGGGGCCCCCGATGAGCAGTTCTTC. Translated: CASSQVRGLAGAPDEQFF.

This chain joins TRBV7-3 and TRBJ2-3; no firm D call. The CDR3 has 13 residues. Germline V CDR1 and CDR2: SGHTA, FQGTGA. V lost 5 bases and J 4 bases, leaving 10 bases between the germline ends. CDR3 sequence reads: CASSPSSPDTQYF. CDR3 in DNA: TGTGCCAGCAGCCCCTCCTCCCCAGATACGCAGTATTTT.

The chain links TRBV7-8 to TRBJ1-1, with a weak D call TRBD1 (5 bases). CDR3 length: 15 residues. CDR1 SGHVS and CDR2 FQNEAQ come from the germline V gene. V shed 4 bases and J shed 4 bases, with 16 bases lying between them. In DNA form, the CDR3 reads TGTGCCAGCAGCTCTTTGGGGGGAGGAGGCACTGAAGCTTTCTTT. It translates to CASSSLGGGGTEAFF.

The chain couples TRBV5-1 to TRBJ1-6; 8 bases agree with TRBD1. J gave up 5 bases and V 2 bases, and 3 bases lay outside the gene matches. Germline CDR1 is SGHRS and CDR2 is YFSETQ. The CDR3 is 15 residues long. The CDR3 DNA reads as TGCGCCAGCAGCTTACTACAGGGGGATAATTCACCCCTCCACTTT. Residues: CASSLLQGDNSPLHF.

The chain recombines TRBV9 with TRBJ2-5, with 7 bases fitting TRBD1. Trimming took 3 bases from V and 5 from J; bases not matched to a gene: 7. The CDR3 totals 14 residues. Germline V gene data show CDR1 as SGDLS and CDR2 as YYNGEE. CDR3 in DNA: TGTGCCAGCAGCGGCCGAACAGGGGTGGAGACCCAGTACTTC. It encodes CASSGRTGVETQYF.

The chain joins TRBV7-6 to TRBJ1-2; 9 nucleotides agree with TRBD1. Trimming removed 4 bases from V and 6 bases from J; junction bases left unmatched: 15. CDR3 length: 17 residues. CDR1 is SGHVS and CDR2 is FNYEAQ in the germline V gene. In nucleotides, the CDR3 is TGTGCCAGCAGCTCCTCGCCGGGGGGACAGGGAGACGATGGCTACACCTTC. It codes for CASSSSPGGQGDDGYTF.

The chain recombines TRBV7-8 with TRBJ1-5; 8 bases are shared with TRBD1. V was pared by 1 base and J by 0 bases, with 8 bases of the junction left unmatched. The CDR3 is 18 residues long. CDR1 is SGHVS and CDR2 is FQNEAQ in the germline V gene. This chain's CDR3 is CASSLGAGQGYSNQPQHF. DNA for the CDR3: TGTGCCAGCAGCTTAGGGGCCGGACAGGGTTATAGCAATCAGCCCCAGCATTTT.

As for this clone: Other DNA variants within this sample encode the same CDR3. V and J are TRBV12-3 or TRBV12-4 and TRBJ1-2; 7 bases agree with TRBD1. Unmatched junction bases numbered 3, after V lost 6 bases and J lost 5 bases. This CDR3 has 12 amino acids. CDR3 protein: CASSGTVYGYTF. In DNA, the CDR3 is TGTGCCAGCAGCGGGACAGTATATGGCTACACCTTC.